Here is one TCR beta chain with its context. The target antigen is unknown. The sample belongs to a study of shared clonotypes between healthy human individuals. About the research overall: Donors, aged 18 to 49, were a couple of women and three men.

Each donor was a Caucasian adult residing in Nashville, Tennessee. Study-level points and caveats: Represented diversity, genetic and exposure-history alike, was limited by few donors.

The CDR3 loop spans 14 amino acids. V lost 8 bases to trimming and J lost 4 bases; unmatched junction nucleotides: 10. Using immunoSEQ multiplex PCR, the repertoire was profiled, and TCRdb retains in-frame clones only, with some absent. The sample lists approximately 510,000 clones; 79% were seen once. This receptor was obtained from a woman in her 40s in good health. Some clones in this sample may be carry-over from other donors' samples. Material for sequencing was PBMCs. The rearrangement uses TRBV5-3 and TRBJ2-3, with TRBD2 identical over 7 bases. TRBV5-3 is an ORF; its function is uncertain. The CDR3 is CASSHGTIADTQYF. CDR3 DNA: TGTGCCAGCAGCCACGGGACTATCGCAGATACGCAGTATTTT.